These 18 T cell receptor beta chains share one sample of origin, sequenced in a study of T cell repertoires in cytomegalovirus infection. No antigen has been identified for these receptors. TCRdb re-called the reads with MiXCR, one entry per CDR3 protein. The sample includes approximately 590,000 distinct CDR3 sequences, around two fifths of them seen just once. The sample here was cultured PBMCs, taken from culture after CMV antigen stimulation. These TCRs come from a human donor in good health (CMV status not recorded). Some clones in this sample may be carry-over from other donors' samples.

The chain links TRBV12-3 or TRBV12-4 to TRBJ1-1; D is unclear. This CDR3 has 13 amino acids. Trimming pared 3 bases from V and 6 bases from J, leaving 11 bases between. Here the CDR3 reads CASSLGGLSEAFF. In nucleotides, the CDR3 is TGTGCCAGCAGTTTGGGCGGGCTATCTGAAGCTTTCTTT.

This clonotype was observed once. The chain carries TRBV7-2 and TRBJ1-5; 8 bases are shared with TRBD1. The trim removed 5 bases at V and 6 bases at J, leaving 6 bases unmatched. The CDR3 spans 14 residues. Germline CDR1 and CDR2: SGHTA and FQGNSA. In DNA, the CDR3 is TGTGCCAGCAGCCGCCAGGGGGCCCCTCAGCCCCAGCATTTT. The encoded protein is CASSRQGAPQPQHF.

The table lists this clonotype with a few counts. The chain recombines TRBV7-2 with TRBJ2-1, with 8 bases identical to TRBD2. After removal of 4 bases from V and 10 bases from J, the junction contained 15 bases not matched to a gene. The germline gives CDR1 SGHTA, CDR2 FQGNSA. CDR3 size: 16 residues. The CDR3 bases are TGTGCCAGCAGCTCCACTGAGGACGCGGGAGGAAAGGAGCAGTTCTTC. Translated: CASSSTEDAGGKEQFF.

The chain recombines TRBV7-9 with TRBJ2-1, with unresolved D. This CDR3 comprises 14 residues. Deletions cut 1 base from V and 6 bases from J, with 10 bases between. Germline CDR1 reads SEHNR; CDR2 reads FQNEAQ (reference sequence). The CDR3 DNA reads TGTGCCAGCAGCTTAGATGGCAAAATCAATGAGCAGTTCTTC. This sequence encodes CASSLDGKINEQFF.

The CDR3: CASSQEVWVNTEAFF. The CDR3 DNA reads as TGTGCCAGCAGCCAAGAGGTCTGGGTGAACACTGAAGCTTTCTTT. The chain employs TRBV4-2 and TRBJ1-1, with D uncertain. The CDR3 extends over 15 amino acids. Germline CDR1 is LGHNA and CDR2 is YNFKEQ. V was pared by 0 bases and J by 0 bases, with 8 bases between.

This chain uses TRBV27 with TRBJ1-4; D is ambiguous. CDR3 size: 13 residues. The germline V gene has CDR1 MNHEY and CDR2 SMNVEV (reference sequence). V lost 9 bases to trimming and J lost 4 bases, with 12 bases between them. The chain's CDR3 is CASRRAVNEKLFF. CDR3 DNA: TGTGCCAGTAGGCGAGCAGTTAATGAAAAACTGTTTTTT. Together with reference TRBV27 and TRBJ1-4, the CDR3 gives the full variable domain: EAQVTQNPRYLITVTGKKLTVTCSQNMNHEYMSWYRQDPGLGLRQIYYSMNVEVTDKGDVPEGYKVSRKEKRNFPLILESPSPNQTSLYFCASRRAVNEKLFFGSGTQLSVL.

The CDR3 bases are TGTGCCATCAGTGACCGTGCGGGGGACACAGATACGCAGTATTTT. Translated, it gives CAISDRAGDTDTQYF. This rearrangement joins TRBV10-3 to TRBJ2-3; TRBD2 agrees at 7 bases. The ends lost 3 bases at V and 2 bases at J; junction bases unmatched: 5. The length of the CDR3 is 15 residues. Germline V CDR1 and CDR2: ENHRY, SYGVKD.

The chain employs TRBV7-2 and TRBJ2-1, with TRBD2 matching over 8 bases. The J segment lost 2 bases and the V segment lost 4 bases, leaving 16 bases of the junction unmatched. Germline CDR1 is SGHTA and CDR2 is FQGNSA. This CDR3 is 19 amino acids long. This CDR3 is CASSSPRRESGGPYNEQFF. In nucleotides, the CDR3 is TGTGCCAGCAGCTCCCCCCGGCGGGAGAGCGGGGGTCCCTACAATGAGCAGTTCTTC.

This clonotype came up a few times. The V call is TRBV7-2, the J call TRBJ2-1, with D uncertain. The CDR3 spans 16 residues. Germline V gene lookup returns CDR1 SGHTA and CDR2 FQGNSA. The V end lost 6 bases, the J end lost 0 bases, and 15 bases lay between the germline ends. CDR3 nucleotides: TGTGCCAGCAGAAAAGGCGGCGGTGGCTCCTACAATGAGCAGTTCTTC. This sequence encodes CASRKGGGGSYNEQFF.

CDR3 loop: CASSSLSGPYNEQFF. Here the CDR3 DNA reads TGTGCCAGTAGTTCTCTTAGCGGTCCCTACAATGAGCAGTTCTTC. This chain connects TRBV19 to TRBJ2-1; D might be TRBD2 (6 bases). The V gene lost 5 bases and the J gene lost 2 bases, with 13 bases spanning the gap. The CDR3 is made up of 15 amino acids. Germline V gene lookup returns CDR1 LNHDA and CDR2 SQIVND (reference sequence).

The rearrangement joins TRBV10-3 to TRBJ2-3; TRBD2 matches 8 bases. The J segment lost 4 bases and the V segment lost 11 bases, leaving 8 bases of the junction unmatched. Germline CDR1 reads ENHRY; CDR2 reads SYGVKD. The CDR3 is 13 amino acids. The chain's CDR3 is CAAGPGGPDTQYF. In DNA, the CDR3 is TGTGCCGCCGGGCCGGGAGGGCCAGATACGCAGTATTTT.

The chain carries TRBV7-2 and TRBJ1-1; possibly TRBD1 for D (6 bases). The CDR3 has 16 amino acids. V was shortened by 5 bases and J by 0 bases, with 16 bases between the two germline ends. CDR1 is SGHTA, CDR2 FQGNSA, per germline. The CDR3 sequence: CASSPRQVDMNTEAFF. Written as DNA, the CDR3 is TGTGCCAGCAGCCCCCGACAGGTAGATATGAACACTGAAGCTTTCTTT.

This sequence joins TRBV19 and TRBJ1-2; unclear D gene. Trimming took off 7 bases at V and 5 bases at J, with 14 bases between the two ends. CDR1 and CDR2 from the germline V gene are LNHDA and SQIVND (reference sequence). This CDR3 has 13 residues. DNA for the CDR3: TGTGCCAGTACGAACCCGAAGAGTTATGGCTACACCTTC. Protein: CASTNPKSYGYTF.

This clonotype was observed a few times. The chain couples TRBV12-3 or TRBV12-4 to TRBJ2-5; unclear D gene. V was clipped by 1 base and J by 0 bases, with 9 bases between them. This CDR3 comprises 15 residues. CDR3 sequence: CASSLGTQYQETQYF. DNA of the CDR3: TGTGCCAGCAGTTTAGGAACTCAGTACCAAGAGACCCAGTACTTC.

The V gene is TRBV12-3 or TRBV12-4, the J gene TRBJ2-1, with 11 bases fitting TRBD2. J lost 7 bases, V lost 5 bases, and 10 bases had no gene match. This CDR3 is 16 amino acids long. CDR3 DNA sequence: TGTGCCAGCAGTCTCCCACTAGCGGGAGAAATGAATGAGCAGTTCTTC. It yields the protein CASSLPLAGEMNEQFF.

The V and J genes are TRBV14 and TRBJ1-4; D remains unclear. The CDR3 loop spans 16 amino acids. Between the trimmed V and J ends, which lost 4 bases and 5 bases, there was a span of 17 bases. Germline values: CDR1 SGHDN, CDR2 FVKESK. The chain's CDR3 is CASSRLKGDPNEKLFF. DNA of the CDR3: TGTGCCAGCAGCCGCTTAAAGGGCGACCCGAATGAAAAACTGTTTTTT.

Only a few counts were recorded for this clonotype. This rearrangement joins TRBV9 to TRBJ2-2; perhaps D is TRBD1 or TRBD2 (5 bases each). CDR1 is SGDLS, CDR2 YYNGEE, per germline. CDR3 length: 15 residues. The ends were cut back, 4 bases at V and 5 bases at J, with 15 bases in the middle. The CDR3 region has the DNA TGTGCCAGCAGCCGATCAGGGACCGAGACCGGGGAGCTGTTTTTT. This encodes CASSRSGTETGELFF.

The chain carries TRBV4-2 and TRBJ1-4, with TRBD1 as a possible D gene (6 bases). V was trimmed by 0 bases and J by 11 bases, leaving 16 bases between them. The CDR3 extends over 15 amino acids. CDR1 is LGHNA and CDR2 is YNFKEQ in the germline V gene. CDR3 sequence: CASSQDWVRDTKLFF. CDR3 bases: TGTGCCAGCAGCCAAGACTGGGTGAGGGACACCAAACTGTTTTTT.